The 10 T cell receptor beta chains given below trace back to one sample, sequenced in a study of regulatory T cells in long-lasting Graves disease. Assembly of TCR beta libraries relied on iRepertoire HTBI primers together with Arm-PCR of CDR3 regions. TCRdb called the multiplex PCR reads again in MiXCR, with one record for every CDR3 protein. The profile shows hundreds of thousands of distinct CDR3 sequences, roughly 17% of them singletons. The time point: newly diagnosed GD, antithyroid drugs for less than 3 months. RNA isolated from PBMCs was used to make the TCR library. These data were likewise used in another study, on T cells in Graves' hyperthyroidism and ophthalmopathy.

The sequencing used peripheral blood mononuclear cells (PBMCs), collected at new diagnosis, from a patient treated with antithyroid drugs. These receptors all stem from a woman under 40 with Graves disease.

This clonotype was counted a few times. The J gene is TRBJ2-3, the V gene TRBV27; D perhaps matches TRBD2 (5 bases). CDR1 is MNHEY and CDR2 is SMNVEV in the germline V gene (reference sequence). CDR3 length: 16 amino acids. Trimming took off 8 bases at V and 2 bases at J, with 20 bases between the two ends. The CDR3 sequence is CASRFMERTLTDTQYF. CDR3 DNA sequence: TGTGCCAGCCGGTTCATGGAGCGGACTCTCACAGATACGCAGTATTTT.

The chain uses TRBV7-3 and TRBJ2-1; 8 positions agree with TRBD2. After removal of 1 base from V and 5 bases from J, the junction contained 4 bases not matched to a gene. The CDR3 covers 15 residues. The germline gives CDR1 SGHTA, CDR2 FQGTGA. This CDR3 reads CASSLIGTSDNEQFF. For the CDR3, the DNA is TGTGCCAGCAGCTTAATAGGGACTAGTGACAATGAGCAGTTCTTC.

Only a few counts were recorded for this clonotype. This chain joins TRBV4-1 and TRBJ2-5; TRBD2 matches at 14 bases. CDR1 is MGHRA, CDR2 YSYEKL, per germline. Unmatched junction bases numbered 5, after V lost 0 bases and J lost 5 bases. The CDR3 loop spans 17 amino acids. The CDR3 is CASSQETGLAGVETQYF. CDR3 DNA sequence: TGCGCCAGCAGCCAAGAGACGGGACTAGCGGGGGTGGAGACCCAGTACTTC.

A remark on this clonotype: A much larger clonotype is one base distant, so this may be a read error. The chain couples TRBV28 to TRBJ2-3; tentatively, D is TRBD2 (6 bases). The DNA end is a closer match to TRBJ2-7, so the J assignment may be wrong. The CDR3 spans 15 residues. From germline, CDR1 is MDHEN and CDR2 SYDVKM. CDR3 DNA: TGTGCCAGCAGTTCCCCGGCACCCCGGGGGAATGAGCAGTACTTC. It yields the protein CASSSPAPRGNEQYF.

This CDR3 reads CASSSQTGTGLHTF. CDR3 sequence (DNA): TGCGCCAGCAGCTCCCAGACCGGGACAGGGCTACACACCTTC. This chain uses TRBV5-1 with TRBJ1-2, with 9 bases identical to TRBD1. Per germline, CDR1 SGHRS and CDR2 YFSETQ. The V segment lost 3 bases and the J segment 12 bases; nucleotides outside the gene matches: 12. CDR3 length: 14 amino acids.

To note about this clonotype: A much bigger clone sits one base away, suggesting this may be a read error. The chain links TRBV10-3 to TRBJ2-3; the D gene is possibly TRBD2 (6 bases). The CDR3 has 14 amino acids. The germline V gene has CDR1 ENHRY and CDR2 SYGVKD. The germline V and J ends were trimmed by 5 bases and 5 bases, with 14 bases remaining between them. Here the CDR3 DNA reads TGTGCCATCAGTCCCCGGGAGTTCGGAGATACGCAGTATTTT. The encoded protein is CAISPREFGDTQYF.

This clonotype was observed a few times. The chain links TRBV2 to TRBJ2-7; D uncertain. V was pared by 7 bases and J by 8 bases, with 15 bases between. Germline V gene sequence: CDR1 SNHLY, CDR2 FYNNEI. This CDR3 comprises 12 residues. CDR3: CASTVRRRKQYF. CDR3 nucleotides: TGTGCCAGCACGGTGAGGAGAAGGAAGCAGTACTTC. Using reference TRBV2 and TRBJ2-7 for the parts outside the CDR3, the full variable domain is EPEVTQTPSHQVTQMGQEVILRCVPISNHLYFYWYRQILGQKVEFLVSFYNNEISEKSEIFDDQFSVERPDGSNFTLKIRSTKLEDSAMYFCASTVRRRKQYFGPGTRLTVT.

This clonotype has just a few counts. The rearrangement links TRBV30 to TRBJ2-7; D possibly matches TRBD1 or TRBD2 (5 bases each). This CDR3 has 16 amino acids. Germline V gene sequence: CDR1 GTSNPN, CDR2 SVGIG (reference sequence). V shed 3 bases and J shed 2 bases, with 20 bases lying between them. This chain's CDR3 is CAWSHILRDGAYEQYF. The DNA for the CDR3 is TGTGCCTGGAGCCACATACTCCGGGACGGAGCCTACGAGCAGTACTTC.

The chain carries TRBV20-1 and TRBJ1-6; D is undetermined. Looked up from germline, CDR1 is DFQATT and CDR2 is SNEGSKA (reference sequence). This CDR3 is 16 amino acids long. V lost 2 bases and J lost 7, with 18 bases in between. The CDR3 loop reads CSARPPPGFSNSPLHF. Written as DNA, the CDR3 is TGCAGTGCTAGACCCCCACCTGGATTCAGCAATTCACCCCTCCACTTT.

This clonotype showed up many times. The V and J genes are TRBV12-3 or TRBV12-4 and TRBJ2-1, with no clear D. The CDR3 consists of 14 residues. V lost 3 bases and J lost 7, with 13 bases in between. The CDR3 is CASSFRERFNEQFF. The CDR3 DNA is TGTGCCAGCAGTTTTAGGGAAAGGTTTAATGAGCAGTTCTTC.